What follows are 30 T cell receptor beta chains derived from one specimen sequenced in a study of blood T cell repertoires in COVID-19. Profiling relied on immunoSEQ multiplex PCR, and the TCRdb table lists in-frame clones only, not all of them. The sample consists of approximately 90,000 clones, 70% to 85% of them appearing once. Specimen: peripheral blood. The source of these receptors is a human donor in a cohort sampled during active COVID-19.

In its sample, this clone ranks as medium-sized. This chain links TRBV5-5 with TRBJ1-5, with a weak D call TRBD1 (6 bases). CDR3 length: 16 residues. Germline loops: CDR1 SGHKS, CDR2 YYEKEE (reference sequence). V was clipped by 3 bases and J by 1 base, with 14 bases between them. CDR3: CASSYGTLFSNQPQHF. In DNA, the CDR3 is TGTGCCAGCAGCTACGGGACACTTTTCAGCAATCAGCCCCAGCATTTT. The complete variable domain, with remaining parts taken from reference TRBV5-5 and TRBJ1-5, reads DAGVTQSPTHLIKTRGQQVTLRCSPISGHKSVSWYQQVLGQGPQFIFQYYEKEERGRGNFPDRFSARQFPNYSSELNVNALLLGDSALYLCASSYGTLFSNQPQHFGDGTRLSIL.

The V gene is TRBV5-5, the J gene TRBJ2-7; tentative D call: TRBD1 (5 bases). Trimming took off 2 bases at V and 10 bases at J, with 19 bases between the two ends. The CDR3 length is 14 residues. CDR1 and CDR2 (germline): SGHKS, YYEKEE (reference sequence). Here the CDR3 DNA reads TGTGCCAGCAGCTTCGGGCCAGCGAAAGGGGAACAGTACTTC. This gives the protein CASSFGPAKGEQYF.

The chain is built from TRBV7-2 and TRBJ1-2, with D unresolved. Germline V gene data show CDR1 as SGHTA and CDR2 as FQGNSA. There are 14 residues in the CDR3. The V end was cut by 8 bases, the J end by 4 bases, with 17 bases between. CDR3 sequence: CASSKPGVAYGYTF. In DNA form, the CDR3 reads TGTGCCAGCTCCAAGCCCGGGGTGGCCTATGGCTACACCTTC.

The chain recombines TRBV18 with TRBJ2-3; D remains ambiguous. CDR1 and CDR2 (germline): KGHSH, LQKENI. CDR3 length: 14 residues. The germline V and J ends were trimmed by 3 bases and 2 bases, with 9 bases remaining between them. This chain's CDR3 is CASSPGDDTDTQYF. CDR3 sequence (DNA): TGTGCCAGCTCACCCGGAGACGACACAGATACGCAGTATTTT.

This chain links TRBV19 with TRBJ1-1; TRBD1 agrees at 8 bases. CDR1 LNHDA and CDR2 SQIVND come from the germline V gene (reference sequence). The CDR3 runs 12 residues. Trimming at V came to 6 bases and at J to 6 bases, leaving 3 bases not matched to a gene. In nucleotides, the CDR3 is TGTGCCAGTAGCCAGGGGGCCCCTGAAGCTTTCTTT. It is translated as CASSQGAPEAFF.

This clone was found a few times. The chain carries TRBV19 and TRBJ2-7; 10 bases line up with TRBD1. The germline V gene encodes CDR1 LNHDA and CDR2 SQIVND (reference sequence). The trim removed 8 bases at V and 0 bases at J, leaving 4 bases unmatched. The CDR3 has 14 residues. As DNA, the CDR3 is TGTGCCAGTGGGTGGACAGGGGGCTCCTACGAGCAGTACTTC. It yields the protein CASGWTGGSYEQYF. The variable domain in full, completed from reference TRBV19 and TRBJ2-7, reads DGGITQSPKYLFRKEGQNVTLSCEQNLNHDAMYWYRQDPGQGLRLIYYSQIVNDFQKGDIAEGYSVSREKKESFPLTVTSAQKNPTAFYLCASGWTGGSYEQYFGPGTRLTVT.

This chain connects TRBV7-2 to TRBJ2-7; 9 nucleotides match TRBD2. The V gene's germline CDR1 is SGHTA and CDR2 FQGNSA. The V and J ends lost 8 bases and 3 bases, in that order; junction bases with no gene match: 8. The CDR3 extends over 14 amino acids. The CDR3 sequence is CASGLRREGYEQYF. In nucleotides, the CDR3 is TGTGCCAGCGGACTTCGGCGGGAGGGCTACGAGCAGTACTTC.

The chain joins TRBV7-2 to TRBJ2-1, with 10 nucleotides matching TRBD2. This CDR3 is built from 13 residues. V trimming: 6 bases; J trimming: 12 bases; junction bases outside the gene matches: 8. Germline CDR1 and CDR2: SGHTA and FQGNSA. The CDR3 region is CASSDSGGARQFF. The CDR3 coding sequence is TGTGCCAGCAGTGACAGCGGGGGGGCCAGGCAGTTCTTC.

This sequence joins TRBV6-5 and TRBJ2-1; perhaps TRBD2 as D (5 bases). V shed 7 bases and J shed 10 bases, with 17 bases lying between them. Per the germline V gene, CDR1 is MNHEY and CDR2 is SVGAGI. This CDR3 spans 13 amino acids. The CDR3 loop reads CASMGGMRREQFF. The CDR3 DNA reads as TGTGCCAGCATGGGCGGAATGAGGAGGGAGCAGTTCTTC.

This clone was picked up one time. The CDR3 loop reads CASSQVRDSSYEQYF. The DNA for the CDR3 is TGCGCCAGCAGCCAAGTCCGGGACAGCTCCTACGAGCAGTACTTC. This chain joins TRBV4-1 and TRBJ2-7; 7 nucleotides match TRBD1. Losses at the gene ends were 1 base for V and 0 bases for J; bases not matched to a gene: 3. The germline V gene encodes CDR1 MGHRA and CDR2 YSYEKL. The CDR3 length is 15 residues.

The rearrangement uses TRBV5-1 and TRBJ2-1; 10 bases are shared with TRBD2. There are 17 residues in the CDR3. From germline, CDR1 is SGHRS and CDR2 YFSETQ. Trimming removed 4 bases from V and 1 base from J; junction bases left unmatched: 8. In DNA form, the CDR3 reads TGCGCCAGCAGCGTTGGACTAGCGGTTAAATCCTACAATGAGCAGTTCTTC. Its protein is CASSVGLAVKSYNEQFF.

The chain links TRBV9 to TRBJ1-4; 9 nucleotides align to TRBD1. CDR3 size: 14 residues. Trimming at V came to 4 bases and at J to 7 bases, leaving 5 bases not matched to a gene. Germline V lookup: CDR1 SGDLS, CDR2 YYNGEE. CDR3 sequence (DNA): TGTGCCAGCAGCTCCCCGGGACAGGGTGAAAAACTGTTTTTT. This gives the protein CASSSPGQGEKLFF. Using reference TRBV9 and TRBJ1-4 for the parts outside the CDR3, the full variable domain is DSGVTQTPKHLITATGQRVTLRCSPRSGDLSVYWYQQSLDQGLQFLIQYYNGEERAKGNILERFSAQQFPDLHSELNLSSLELGDSALYFCASSSPGQGEKLFFGSGTQLSVL.

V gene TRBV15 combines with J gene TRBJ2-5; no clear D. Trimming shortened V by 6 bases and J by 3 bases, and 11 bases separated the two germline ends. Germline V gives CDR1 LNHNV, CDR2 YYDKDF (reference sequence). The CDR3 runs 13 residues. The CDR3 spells CATSPLLKETQYF. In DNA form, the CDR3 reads TGTGCCACCAGTCCTCTTTTAAAAGAGACCCAGTACTTC.

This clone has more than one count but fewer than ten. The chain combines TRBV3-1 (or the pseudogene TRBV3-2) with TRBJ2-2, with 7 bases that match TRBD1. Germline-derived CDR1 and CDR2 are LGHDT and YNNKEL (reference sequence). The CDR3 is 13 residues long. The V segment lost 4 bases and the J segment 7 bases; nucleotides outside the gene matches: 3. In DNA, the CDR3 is TGTGCCAGCAGCCCAGACAGGGACGGGGAGCTGTTTTTT. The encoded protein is CASSPDRDGELFF.

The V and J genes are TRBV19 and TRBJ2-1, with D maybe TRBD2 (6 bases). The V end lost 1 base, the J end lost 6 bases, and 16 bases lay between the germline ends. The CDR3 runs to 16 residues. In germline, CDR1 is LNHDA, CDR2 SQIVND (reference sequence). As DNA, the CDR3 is TGTGCCAGTAGTATAGGGACCGGGACTGTCCCCAATGAGCAGTTCTTC. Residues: CASSIGTGTVPNEQFF.

The CDR3 spells CASSLNGIYEQYF. The CDR3, as DNA: TGTGCCAGCAGCTTAAACGGGATATACGAGCAGTACTTC. The rearrangement joins TRBV11-3 to TRBJ2-7; possibly TRBD2 for D (5 bases). The CDR3 spans 13 residues. Per germline, CDR1 SGHNT and CDR2 YENEEA. With 2 bases removed from V and 4 bases from J, the gap between germline ends came to 9 bases.

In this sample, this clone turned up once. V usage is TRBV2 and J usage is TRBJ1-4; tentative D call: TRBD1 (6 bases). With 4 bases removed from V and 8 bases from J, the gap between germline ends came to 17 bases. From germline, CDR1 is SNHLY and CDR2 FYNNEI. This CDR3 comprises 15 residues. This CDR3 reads CASSAITGLGEKLFF. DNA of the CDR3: TGTGCCAGCAGTGCTATCACAGGGTTGGGCGAAAAACTGTTTTTT.

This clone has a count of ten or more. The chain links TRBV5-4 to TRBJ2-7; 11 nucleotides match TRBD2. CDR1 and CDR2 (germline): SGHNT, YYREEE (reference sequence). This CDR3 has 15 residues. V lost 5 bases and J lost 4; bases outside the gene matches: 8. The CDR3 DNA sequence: TGTGCCAGCAGTCACAGAACTAGCGGGAGATACGAGCAGTACTTC. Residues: CASSHRTSGRYEQYF. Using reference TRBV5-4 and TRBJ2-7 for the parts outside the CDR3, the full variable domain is ETGVTQSPTHLIKTRGQQVTLRCSSQSGHNTVSWYQQALGQGPQFIFQYYREEENGRGNFPPRFSGLQFPNYSSELNVNALELDDSALYLCASSHRTSGRYEQYFGPGTRLTVT.

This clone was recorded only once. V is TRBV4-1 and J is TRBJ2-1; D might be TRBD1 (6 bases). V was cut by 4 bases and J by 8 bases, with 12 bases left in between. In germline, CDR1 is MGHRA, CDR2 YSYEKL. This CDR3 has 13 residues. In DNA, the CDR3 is TGCGCCAGCAGCCGCCAGAGGGGGTATGAGCAGTTCTTC. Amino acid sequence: CASSRQRGYEQFF.

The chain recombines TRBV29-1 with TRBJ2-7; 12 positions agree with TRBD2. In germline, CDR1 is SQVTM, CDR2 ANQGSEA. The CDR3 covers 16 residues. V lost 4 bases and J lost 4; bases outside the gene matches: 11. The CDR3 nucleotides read TGCAGCGTTGCCCCTTTCACTAGCGGGGGGACTTACGAGCAGTACTTC. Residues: CSVAPFTSGGTYEQYF.

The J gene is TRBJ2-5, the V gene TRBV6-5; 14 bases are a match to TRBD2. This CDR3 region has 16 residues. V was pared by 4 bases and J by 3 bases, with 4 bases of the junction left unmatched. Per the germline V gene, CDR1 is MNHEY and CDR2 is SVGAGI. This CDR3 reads CASSSPGLAGEETQYF. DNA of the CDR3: TGTGCCAGCAGTTCTCCGGGACTAGCGGGAGAAGAGACCCAGTACTTC.

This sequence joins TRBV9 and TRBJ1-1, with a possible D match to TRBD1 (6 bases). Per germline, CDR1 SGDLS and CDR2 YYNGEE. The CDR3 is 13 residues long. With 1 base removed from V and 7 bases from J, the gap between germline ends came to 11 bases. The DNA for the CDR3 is TGTGCCAGCAGCGTAACTGGGGGCGTTGAAGCTTTCTTT. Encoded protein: CASSVTGGVEAFF.

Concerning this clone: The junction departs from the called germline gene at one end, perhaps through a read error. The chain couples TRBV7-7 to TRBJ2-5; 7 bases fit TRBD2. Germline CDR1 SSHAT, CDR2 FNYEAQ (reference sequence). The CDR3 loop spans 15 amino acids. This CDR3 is CASSLNLADLETQYF. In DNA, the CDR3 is TGTGCTAGCAGCTTAAATCTAGCGGACCTAGAGACCCAGTACTTC.

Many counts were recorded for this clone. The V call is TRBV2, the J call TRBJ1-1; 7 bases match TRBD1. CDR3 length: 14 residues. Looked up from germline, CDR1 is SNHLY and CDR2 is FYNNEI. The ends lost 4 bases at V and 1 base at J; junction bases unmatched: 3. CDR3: CASSGQGRNTEAFF. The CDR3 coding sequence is TGTGCCAGCAGTGGACAGGGTCGGAACACTGAAGCTTTCTTT. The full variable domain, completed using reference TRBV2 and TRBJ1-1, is EPEVTQTPSHQVTQMGQEVILRCVPISNHLYFYWYRQILGQKVEFLVSFYNNEISEKSEIFDDQFSVERPDGSNFTLKIRSTKLEDSAMYFCASSGQGRNTEAFFGQGTRLTVV.

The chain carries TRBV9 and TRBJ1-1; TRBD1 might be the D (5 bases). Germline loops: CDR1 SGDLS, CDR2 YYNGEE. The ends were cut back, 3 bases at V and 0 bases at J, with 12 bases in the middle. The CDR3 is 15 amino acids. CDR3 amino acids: CASSATGELNTEAFF. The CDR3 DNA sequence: TGTGCCAGCAGCGCTACGGGGGAATTGAACACTGAAGCTTTCTTT.

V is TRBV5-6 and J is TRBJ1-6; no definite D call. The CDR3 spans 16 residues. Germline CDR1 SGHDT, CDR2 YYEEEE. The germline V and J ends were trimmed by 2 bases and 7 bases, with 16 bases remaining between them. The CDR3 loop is CASSFNLGGNNSPLHF. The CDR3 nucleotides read TGTGCCAGCAGCTTTAATCTTGGAGGGAACAATTCACCCCTCCACTTT. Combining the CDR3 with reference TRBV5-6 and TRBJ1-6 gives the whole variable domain DAGVTQSPTHLIKTRGQQVTLRCSPKSGHDTVSWYQQALGQGPQFIFQYYEEEERQRGNFPDRFSGHQFPNYSSELNVNALLLGDSALYLCASSFNLGGNNSPLHFGNGTRLTVT.

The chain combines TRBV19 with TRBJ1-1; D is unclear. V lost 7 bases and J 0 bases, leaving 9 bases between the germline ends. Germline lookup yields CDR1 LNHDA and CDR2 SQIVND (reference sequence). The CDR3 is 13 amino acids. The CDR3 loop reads CASMSGLNTEAFF. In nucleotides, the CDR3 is TGTGCCAGTATGAGCGGTCTGAACACTGAAGCTTTCTTT. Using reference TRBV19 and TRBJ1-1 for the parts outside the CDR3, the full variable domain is DGGITQSPKYLFRKEGQNVTLSCEQNLNHDAMYWYRQDPGQGLRLIYYSQIVNDFQKGDIAEGYSVSREKKESFPLTVTSAQKNPTAFYLCASMSGLNTEAFFGQGTRLTVV.

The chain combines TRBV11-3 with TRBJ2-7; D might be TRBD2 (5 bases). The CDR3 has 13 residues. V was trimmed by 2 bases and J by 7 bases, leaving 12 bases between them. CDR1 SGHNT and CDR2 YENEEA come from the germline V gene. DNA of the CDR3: TGTGCCAGCAGCTTATTCCCTACGGGGGAGCAGTACTTC. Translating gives CASSLFPTGEQYF.

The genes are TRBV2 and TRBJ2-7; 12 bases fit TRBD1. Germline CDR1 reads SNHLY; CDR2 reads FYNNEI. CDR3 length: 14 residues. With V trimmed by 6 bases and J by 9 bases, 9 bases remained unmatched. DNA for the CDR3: TGTGCCAGCAGCCGGGACAGGGGGCGCGAGGGGCAGTACTTC. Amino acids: CASSRDRGREGQYF.

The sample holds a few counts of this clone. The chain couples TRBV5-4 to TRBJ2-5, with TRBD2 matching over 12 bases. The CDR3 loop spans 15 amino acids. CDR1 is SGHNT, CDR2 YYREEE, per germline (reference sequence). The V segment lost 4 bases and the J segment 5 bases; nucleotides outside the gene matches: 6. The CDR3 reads CASSRRTSGEETQYF. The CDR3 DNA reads TGTGCCAGCAGCCGCAGGACTAGCGGGGAGGAGACCCAGTACTTC.